The next 17 T cell receptor beta chains were all read from a single sample in a study of Ad26.COV2.S vaccination and SARS-CoV-2 variants. Specified treatment: about 20 received Ad26.COV2.S at low or high dose, single or two shots; 5 received placebo; per-sample allocation not given. Samples analyzed were those drawn on day 63 after the first vaccine or placebo injection. Only in-frame clones appear in the TCRdb table, and some are missing; sequencing was by immunoSEQ multiplex PCR. This table holds 360,000 or so clones, around 86% found once. Sequences were derived from peripheral blood, sampled in a trial of Ad26.COV2.S vaccine versus placebo. These receptors came from a person between 18 and 65 years old who received the Ad26.COV2.S COVID-19 vaccine or a placebo.

J is TRBJ2-7 and V is TRBV12-3 or TRBV12-4; 8 nucleotides align to TRBD1. J gave up 4 bases and V 4 bases, and 3 bases lay outside the gene matches. The CDR3 extends over 13 amino acids. The CDR3 loop is CASSSDRAYEQYF. CDR3 nucleotides: TGTGCCAGCAGTTCGGACAGGGCGTACGAGCAGTACTTC.

V usage is TRBV2 and J usage is TRBJ2-7; D is undetermined. Germline lookup yields CDR1 SNHLY and CDR2 FYNNEI. This CDR3 region has 14 residues. The V and J ends lost 1 base and 0 bases respectively, with 7 bases between them. CDR3 DNA sequence: TGTGCCAGCAGTGAAGGCCTAGACTCCTACGAGCAGTACTTC. As protein: CASSEGLDSYEQYF.

The chain joins TRBV19 to TRBJ1-1, with 8 bases that match TRBD1. The length of the CDR3 is 15 residues. Germline V gene data show CDR1 as LNHDA and CDR2 as SQIVND (reference sequence). V lost 3 bases to trimming and J lost 3 bases; unmatched junction nucleotides: 6. The chain's CDR3 is CASSINYRGDTEAFF. The DNA of the CDR3 is TGTGCCAGTAGTATCAACTACAGGGGGGACACTGAAGCTTTCTTT.

CDR3 sequence reads: CASSFSGGKGGELFF. The CDR3 coding sequence is TGTGCCAGCAGCTTTAGCGGGGGGAAGGGCGGGGAGCTGTTTTTT. V is TRBV5-4 and J is TRBJ2-2; 10 bases are shared with TRBD2. V was pared by 2 bases and J by 7 bases, with 5 bases of the junction left unmatched. The germline CDR1 and CDR2 sequences are SGHNT and YYREEE (reference sequence). This CDR3 contains 15 residues.

The chain links TRBV5-1 to TRBJ1-2; D is unclear. The CDR3 runs to 13 residues. Germline V CDR1 and CDR2: SGHRS, YFSETQ. The V gene lost 7 bases and the J gene lost 8 bases, with 18 bases spanning the gap. For the CDR3, the DNA is TGCGCCAGCTCGCCGGGTTTGATGAGGGGCTACACCTTC. Its translation is CASSPGLMRGYTF.

This clone was detected only a few times. The chain joins TRBV6-2 or TRBV6-3 to TRBJ1-6; no clear D. The CDR3 covers 13 residues. In germline, CDR1 is MNHEY, CDR2 SVGEGT. V lost 4 bases and J lost 3, with 4 bases in between. CDR3 amino acids: CASSSLYNSPLHF. The CDR3 DNA follows: TGTGCCAGCAGTTCCCTCTATAATTCACCCCTCCACTTT.

CDR3 bases: TGCGCCAGCAGCCTTAGGACAGGGGAGGGTGAAGCTTTCTTT. It translates to CASSLRTGEGEAFF. V usage is TRBV5-1 and J usage is TRBJ1-1; the match to TRBD1 covers 9 bases. CDR1 is SGHRS, CDR2 YFSETQ, per germline. This CDR3 contains 14 residues. The V and J ends lost 4 bases and 7 bases, in that order; junction bases with no gene match: 8.

The chain is built from TRBV13 and TRBJ2-5; a weak D match, TRBD1 (6 bases). The CDR3 spans 15 residues. Trimming cost V 1 base and J 0 bases, with 9 bases left between them. The germline V gene has CDR1 PRHDT and CDR2 FYEKMQ (reference sequence). The CDR3 region is CASSLVSGDQETQYF. The CDR3 DNA reads TGTGCCAGCAGCTTAGTATCAGGGGACCAAGAGACCCAGTACTTC.

The rearrangement links TRBV19 to TRBJ1-2; D ambiguous. The CDR3 is 12 amino acids. Germline loops: CDR1 LNHDA, CDR2 SQIVND (reference sequence). With 8 bases removed from V and 5 bases from J, the gap between germline ends came to 12 bases. In DNA form, the CDR3 reads TGTGCCAGTGTGAATTCGGGGTATGGCTACACCTTC. Translation: CASVNSGYGYTF. The entire variable domain, with the rest obtained from reference TRBV19 and TRBJ1-2, is as follows: DGGITQSPKYLFRKEGQNVTLSCEQNLNHDAMYWYRQDPGQGLRLIYYSQIVNDFQKGDIAEGYSVSREKKESFPLTVTSAQKNPTAFYLCASVNSGYGYTFGSGTRLTVV.

This clone was detected only once. The rearrangement links TRBV5-1 to TRBJ2-5; perhaps D is TRBD1 or TRBD2 (5 bases each). V was clipped by 4 bases and J by 4 bases, with 11 bases between them. The CDR3 loop spans 13 amino acids. CDR1 and CDR2 (germline): SGHRS, YFSETQ. CDR3 sequence (DNA): TGCGCCAGCAGCCCTGGGGGTCGAGAGACCCAGTACTTC. Protein: CASSPGGRETQYF.

The chain joins TRBV11-3 to TRBJ2-1, with D tentatively TRBD2 (7 bases). The CDR3 loop spans 13 amino acids. From germline, CDR1 is SGHNT and CDR2 YENEEA. Trimming stripped 1 base from V and 8 bases from J, with 9 bases between. CDR3 loop: CASSLVGGDEQFF. The CDR3 bases are TGTGCCAGCAGCTTAGTAGGGGGGGATGAGCAGTTCTTC.

This chain joins TRBV11-2 and TRBJ2-2; unclear D gene. Germline assignment: CDR1 SGHAT and CDR2 FQNNGV. This CDR3 comprises 17 residues. Trimming stripped 0 bases from V and 5 bases from J, with 16 bases between. DNA of the CDR3: TGTGCCAGCAGCTTAGATCGCTCGGCTCTGAGGACCGGGGAGCTGTTTTTT. This translates into CASSLDRSALRTGELFF.

The chain has TRBV11-1 and TRBJ2-5; possible D gene TRBD1, 6 bases. Germline V CDR1 and CDR2: SGHAT, FQDESV (reference sequence). CDR3 length equals 14 residues. The V end was cut by 3 bases, the J end by 4 bases, with 12 bases between. CDR3 sequence: CASSFSGDGETQYF. As DNA, the CDR3 is TGTGCCAGCAGCTTTTCAGGGGATGGAGAGACCCAGTACTTC. Drawing the rest from reference TRBV11-1 and TRBJ2-5, the complete variable domain is EAEVAQSPRYKITEKSQAVAFWCDPISGHATLYWYRQILGQGPELLVQFQDESVVDDSQLPKDRFSAERLKGVDSTLKIQPAELGDSAMYLCASSFSGDGETQYFGPGTRLLVL.

This chain connects TRBV7-9 to TRBJ1-1, with TRBD1 matching over 7 bases. Germline trimming cut 6 bases from V and 3 bases from J; bases unmatched to any gene: 4. Germline V gives CDR1 SEHNR, CDR2 FQNEAQ (reference sequence). This CDR3 region has 13 residues. CDR3 nucleotide sequence: TGTGCCAGCAGGTACAGGGGAGACACTGAAGCTTTCTTT. This encodes CASRYRGDTEAFF.

The rearrangement links TRBV12-3 or TRBV12-4 to TRBJ1-2, with a tentative D call TRBD1 (6 bases). V was cut by 3 bases and J by 7 bases, with 12 bases left in between. The CDR3 has 13 amino acids. CDR3 sequence: CASSLGGSGGYTF. CDR3 coding DNA: TGTGCCAGCAGTTTGGGGGGCTCTGGTGGCTACACCTTC.

For the CDR3, the DNA is TGTGCCTGGAGAGGGACAGACTACAATGAGCAGTTCTTC. Translating gives CAWRGTDYNEQFF. V is TRBV30 and J is TRBJ2-1; 7 nucleotides line up with TRBD1. CDR1 and CDR2 from the germline V gene are GTSNPN and SVGIG (reference sequence). The CDR3 runs to 13 residues. The ends lost 3 bases at V and 3 bases at J; junction bases unmatched: 2. The whole variable domain, filled in from reference TRBV30 and TRBJ2-1, reads SQTIHQWPATLVQPVGSPLSLECTVEGTSNPNLYWYRQAAGRGLQLLFYSVGIGQISSEVPQNLSASRPQDRQFILSSKKLLLSDSGFYLCAWRGTDYNEQFFGPGTRLTVL.

With regard to this clone: The same CDR3 can be traced to other DNA sequences in this sample. The V and J genes are TRBV2 and TRBJ1-6; D not resolved. Germline lookup yields CDR1 SNHLY and CDR2 FYNNEI. This CDR3 region has 13 residues. The ends were cut back, 3 bases at V and 4 bases at J, with 4 bases in the middle. This CDR3 is CASSEGYNSPLHF. DNA for the CDR3: TGTGCCAGCAGTGAGGGGTATAATTCACCCCTCCACTTT.